This TCR beta chain was identified during a study of TIL therapy for anti-PD-1-resistant metastatic lung cancer (TCRdb year 2021). For context, the study as a whole: Among the enrolled patients, the median age was approximately 54 years (range 38-75), and the median tumor PD-L1 proportion score was roughly 6%. Most of the cohort had lung adenocarcinoma, including a handful of EGFR-mutant tumors and two ALK-rearranged tumors, and half of the patients were either current or former smokers. Across the cohort, whole-exome sequencing showed a median non-synonymous tumor mutation burden of about 1.6 mutations per megabase. Tumor and peripheral blood T cell receptor beta sequencing was used to track clonotypes across tumor, expanded TIL product and serial blood samples.

The germline V gene specifies SGHDT as CDR1 and YYEEEE as CDR2. The CDR3, cysteine through phenylalanine, is 17 amino acids long. This entry keeps only the CDR3 DNA: 51 bases, framed from base 1. Between the V and J ends, shortened by 4 bases and 5 bases respectively, the junction contains 21 bases. This specimen's time point label, interpreted: pre-treatment sample, taken before nivolumab and TIL therapy. Baseline tumor samples were excised metastases, mostly pleural nodules or supraclavicular lymph nodes, from the same resection used to grow TIL. Before any PD-1/PD-L1 blockade was given, tumors were harvested, nivolumab was then administered, and patients who progressed went on to receive lymphodepletion, an infusion of expanded TIL, and IL-2. Between late 2017 and 2020, a dual-center phase I trial enrolled adults who had stage 4 NSCLC. The samples were obtained from a phase I trial that was single-arm and open-label and tested tumor-infiltrating lymphocyte therapy combined with nivolumab in advanced non-small cell lung cancer. For each resected tumor, portions were snap-frozen in liquid nitrogen and kept at -80 degrees C. Tumor regions of interest were selected on H&E sections using laser-capture macrodissection, ground into 15 mg aliquots, and extracted using Qiagen Allprep kits.

Points the paper makes about the study in general: The study protocol defined all tumor marker inferences as exploratory. Generalizability was limited because the cohort was highly selected, with more treatment-naive, never-smoker and oncogene-addicted patients included than is typical. Clonal turnover during TIL culture was high, and many clones enriched in the product were not detected in the baseline tumor, suggesting clonal contraction instead of faithful expansion. Compared with baseline intratumoral T cells, expanded TIL cultures were more clonal and less diverse (median clonality approximately 6% vs 31%, p < 0.0001).

The immunoSEQ v3 hsTCRB kit was used to amplify TCR beta CDR3 regions from genomic DNA through bias-controlled multiplex PCR. TCR libraries were sequenced on an Illumina NextSeq 500 to about 2.1 million read pairs for survey level or roughly 4.5-6 million for deep level. The authors processed their data as follows. V, D and J genes were assigned, non-productive sequences were removed, and clonality was reported by immunoSEQ Analyzer software. Repertoires were compared using productive Simpson clonality and Morisita overlap index of productive TRB rearrangements between infused TIL and blood. TCRdb stores this immuneACCESS table with in-frame sequences only. Part of the clones is absent; in the studies checked, under half of the shortfall reflects unresolved V genes, and no reason is known for the rest. D and trimming were read from the DNA, whereas the V and J calls and clone size are those reported in that table. The table for this sample lists 5,900 or so clones; approximately 66% of them were counted only once. Approximately 17% of the sample is taken by the ten largest.

The sample holds a few counts of this clone. Its antigen specificity is not known. The input lacks base qualities; no much larger clone sits a single base away. The sample in question was tumor tissue, obtained at baseline. The chain is assembled from TRBV5-6 and TRBJ2-2; TRBD2 is a possible D gene, resting on 5 matching bases. The source is a person aged 25 to 85 with non-small cell lung cancer. The CDR3 loop reads CASSPTFGRRWTGELFF. The nucleotide sequence reads TGTGCCAGCAGCCCGACCTTTGGCAGGAGGTGGACCGGGGAGCTGTTTTTT.